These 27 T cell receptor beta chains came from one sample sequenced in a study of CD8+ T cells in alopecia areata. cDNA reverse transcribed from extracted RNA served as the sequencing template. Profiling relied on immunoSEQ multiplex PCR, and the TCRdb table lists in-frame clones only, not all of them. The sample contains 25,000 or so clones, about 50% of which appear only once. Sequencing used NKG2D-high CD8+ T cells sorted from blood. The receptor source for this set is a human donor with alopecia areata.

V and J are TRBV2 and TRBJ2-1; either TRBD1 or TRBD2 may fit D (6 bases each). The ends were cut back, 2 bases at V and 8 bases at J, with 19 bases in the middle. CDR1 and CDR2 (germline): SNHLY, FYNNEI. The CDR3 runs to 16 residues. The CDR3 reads CASSESMGGPVDEQFF. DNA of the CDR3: TGTGCCAGCAGTGAAAGTATGGGGGGCCCGGTAGATGAGCAGTTCTTC.

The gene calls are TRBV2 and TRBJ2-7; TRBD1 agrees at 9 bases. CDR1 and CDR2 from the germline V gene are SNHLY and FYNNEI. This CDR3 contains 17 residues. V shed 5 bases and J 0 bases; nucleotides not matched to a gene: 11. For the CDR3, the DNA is TGTGCCAGCAGTTCATACCACTGGGACAGGGACTCCTACGAGCAGTACTTC. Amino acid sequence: CASSSYHWDRDSYEQYF.

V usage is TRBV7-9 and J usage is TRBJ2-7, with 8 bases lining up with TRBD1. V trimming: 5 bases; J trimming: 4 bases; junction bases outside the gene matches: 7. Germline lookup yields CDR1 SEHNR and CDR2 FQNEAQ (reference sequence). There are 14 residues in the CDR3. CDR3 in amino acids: CASSQRDRSYEQYF. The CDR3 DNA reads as TGTGCCAGCAGCCAACGGGACAGGTCATACGAGCAGTACTTC.

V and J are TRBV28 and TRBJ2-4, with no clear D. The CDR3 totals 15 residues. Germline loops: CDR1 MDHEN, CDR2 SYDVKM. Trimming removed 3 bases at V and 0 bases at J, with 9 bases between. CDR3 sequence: CASSLGGIAKNIQYF. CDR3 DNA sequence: TGTGCCAGCAGTTTGGGCGGAATAGCCAAAAACATTCAGTACTTC.

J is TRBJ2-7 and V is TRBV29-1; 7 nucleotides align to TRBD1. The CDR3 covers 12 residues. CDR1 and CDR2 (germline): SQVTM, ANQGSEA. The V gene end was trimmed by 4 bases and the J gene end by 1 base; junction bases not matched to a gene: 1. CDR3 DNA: TGCAGCGTTGCGGGACAGTCCTACGAGCAGTACTTC. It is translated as CSVAGQSYEQYF.

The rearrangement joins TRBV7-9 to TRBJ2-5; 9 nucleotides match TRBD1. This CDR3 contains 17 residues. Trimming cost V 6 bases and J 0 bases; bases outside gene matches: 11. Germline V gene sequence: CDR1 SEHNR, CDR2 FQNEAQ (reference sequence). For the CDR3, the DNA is TGTGCCAGCAGAAAAACAGGGGGCTTTTGGAACCAAGAGACCCAGTACTTC. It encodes CASRKTGGFWNQETQYF. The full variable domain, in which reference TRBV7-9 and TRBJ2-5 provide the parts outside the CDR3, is DTGVSQNPRHKITKRGQNVTFRCDPISEHNRLYWYRQTLGQGPEFLTYFQNEAQLEKSRLLSDRFSAERPKGSFSTLEIQRTEQGDSAMYLCASRKTGGFWNQETQYFGPGTRLLVL.

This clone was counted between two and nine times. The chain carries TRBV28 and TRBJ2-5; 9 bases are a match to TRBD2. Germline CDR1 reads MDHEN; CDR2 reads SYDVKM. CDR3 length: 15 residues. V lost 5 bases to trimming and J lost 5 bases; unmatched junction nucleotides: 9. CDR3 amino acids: CASSHGTSRDETQYF. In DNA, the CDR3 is TGTGCCAGCAGTCACGGGACTAGCCGGGATGAGACCCAGTACTTC.

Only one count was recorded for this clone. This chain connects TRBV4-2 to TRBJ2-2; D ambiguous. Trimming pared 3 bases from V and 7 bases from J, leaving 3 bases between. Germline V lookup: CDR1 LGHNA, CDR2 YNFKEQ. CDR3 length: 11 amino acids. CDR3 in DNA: TGTGCCAGCAGCCACAGCGGGGAGCTGTTTTTT. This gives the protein CASSHSGELFF.

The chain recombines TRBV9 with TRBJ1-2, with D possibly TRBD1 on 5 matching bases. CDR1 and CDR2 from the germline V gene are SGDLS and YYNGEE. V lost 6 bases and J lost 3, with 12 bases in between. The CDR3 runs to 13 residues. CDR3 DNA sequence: TGTGCCAGCAACGGGGGACTCCACTATGGCTACACCTTC. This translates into CASNGGLHYGYTF.

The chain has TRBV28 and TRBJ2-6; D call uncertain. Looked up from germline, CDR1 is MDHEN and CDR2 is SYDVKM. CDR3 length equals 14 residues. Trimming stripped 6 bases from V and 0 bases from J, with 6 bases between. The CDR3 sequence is CASRQVSGANVLTF. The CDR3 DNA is TGTGCCAGCAGACAAGTCTCTGGGGCCAACGTCCTGACTTTC.

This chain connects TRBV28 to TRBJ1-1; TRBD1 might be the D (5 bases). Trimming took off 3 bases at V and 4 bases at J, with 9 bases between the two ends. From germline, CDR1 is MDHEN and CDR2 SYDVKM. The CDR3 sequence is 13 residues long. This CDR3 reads CASSLGGFTEAFF. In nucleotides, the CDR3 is TGTGCCAGCAGTTTGGGGGGTTTCACTGAAGCTTTCTTT.

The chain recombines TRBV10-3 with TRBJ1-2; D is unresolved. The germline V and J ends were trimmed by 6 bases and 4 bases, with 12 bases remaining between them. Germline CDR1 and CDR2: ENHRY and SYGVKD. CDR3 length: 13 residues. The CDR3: CAISVVPPYGYTF. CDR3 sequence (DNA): TGTGCCATCAGCGTCGTGCCCCCCTATGGCTACACCTTC.

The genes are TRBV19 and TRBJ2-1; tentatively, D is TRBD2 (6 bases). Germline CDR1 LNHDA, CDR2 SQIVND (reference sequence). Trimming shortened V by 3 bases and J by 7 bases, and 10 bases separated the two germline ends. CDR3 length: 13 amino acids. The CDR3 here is CASSIGLANEQFF. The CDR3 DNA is TGTGCCAGTAGTATTGGGCTAGCGAATGAGCAGTTCTTC. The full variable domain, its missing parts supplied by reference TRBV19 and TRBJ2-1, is DGGITQSPKYLFRKEGQNVTLSCEQNLNHDAMYWYRQDPGQGLRLIYYSQIVNDFQKGDIAEGYSVSREKKESFPLTVTSAQKNPTAFYLCASSIGLANEQFFGPGTRLTVL.

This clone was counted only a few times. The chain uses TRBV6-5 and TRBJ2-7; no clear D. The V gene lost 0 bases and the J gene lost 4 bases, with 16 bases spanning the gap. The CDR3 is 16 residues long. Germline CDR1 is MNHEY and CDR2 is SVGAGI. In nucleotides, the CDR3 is TGTGCCAGCAGTTACTCGACTGGTGGTAGAATTTACGAGCAGTACTTC. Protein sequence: CASSYSTGGRIYEQYF.

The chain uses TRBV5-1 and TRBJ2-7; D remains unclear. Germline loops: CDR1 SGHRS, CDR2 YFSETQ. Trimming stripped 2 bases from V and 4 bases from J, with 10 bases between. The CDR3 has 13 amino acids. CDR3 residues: CASSFNPQYEQYF. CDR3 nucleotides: TGCGCCAGCAGCTTTAATCCCCAATACGAGCAGTACTTC.

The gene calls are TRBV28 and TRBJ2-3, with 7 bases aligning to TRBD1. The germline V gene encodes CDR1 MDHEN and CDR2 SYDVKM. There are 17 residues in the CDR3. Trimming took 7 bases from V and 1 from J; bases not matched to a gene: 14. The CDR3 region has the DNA TGTGCCAGCATATTTACCGGTCGGGACAGAGGCACAGATACGCAGTATTTT. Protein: CASIFTGRDRGTDTQYF.

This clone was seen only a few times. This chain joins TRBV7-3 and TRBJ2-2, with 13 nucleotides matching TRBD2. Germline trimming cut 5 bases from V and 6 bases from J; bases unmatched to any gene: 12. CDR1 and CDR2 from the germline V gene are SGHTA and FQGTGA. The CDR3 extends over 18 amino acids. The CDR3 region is CASSLNARLAGGAGELFF. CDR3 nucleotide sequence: TGTGCCAGCAGCCTCAACGCGCGACTAGCGGGAGGAGCCGGGGAGCTGTTTTTT.

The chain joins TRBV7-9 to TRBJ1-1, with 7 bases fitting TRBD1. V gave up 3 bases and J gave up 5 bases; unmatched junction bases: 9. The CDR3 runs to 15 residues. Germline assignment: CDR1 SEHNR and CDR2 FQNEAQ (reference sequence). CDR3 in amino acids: CASSFIGGPDTEAFF. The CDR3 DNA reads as TGTGCCAGCAGCTTTATAGGGGGCCCAGATACTGAAGCTTTCTTT.

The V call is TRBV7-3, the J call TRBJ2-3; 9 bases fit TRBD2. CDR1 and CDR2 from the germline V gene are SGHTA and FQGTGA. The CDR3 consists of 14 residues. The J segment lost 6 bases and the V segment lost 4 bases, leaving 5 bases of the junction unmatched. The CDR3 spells CASSSRAGGDTQYF. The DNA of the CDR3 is TGTGCCAGCAGCTCTAGAGCGGGAGGCGATACGCAGTATTTT.

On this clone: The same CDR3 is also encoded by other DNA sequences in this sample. The CDR3: CASSLIREGTRVDQSTETQYF. DNA for the CDR3: TGCGCCAGCAGCCTCATCAGGGAAGGGACTAGGGTCGATCAATCTACGGAGACCCAGTACTTC. The J gene is TRBJ2-5, the V gene TRBV4-1; 8 nucleotides line up with TRBD2. The V gene's germline CDR1 is MGHRA and CDR2 YSYEKL. This CDR3 is built from 21 residues. V lost 4 bases to trimming and J lost 5 bases; unmatched junction nucleotides: 27.

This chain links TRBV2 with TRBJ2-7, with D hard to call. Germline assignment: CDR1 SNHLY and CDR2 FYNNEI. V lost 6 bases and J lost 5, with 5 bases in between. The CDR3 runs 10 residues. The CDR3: CASRGNEQYF. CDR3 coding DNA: TGTGCCAGCAGGGGGAACGAGCAGTACTTC.

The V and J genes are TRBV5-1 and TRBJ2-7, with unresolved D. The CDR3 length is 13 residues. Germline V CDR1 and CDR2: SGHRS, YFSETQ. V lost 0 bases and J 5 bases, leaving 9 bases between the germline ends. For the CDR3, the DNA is TGCGCCAGCAGCTTGGAGACAATCCACGAGCAGTACTTC. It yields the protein CASSLETIHEQYF.

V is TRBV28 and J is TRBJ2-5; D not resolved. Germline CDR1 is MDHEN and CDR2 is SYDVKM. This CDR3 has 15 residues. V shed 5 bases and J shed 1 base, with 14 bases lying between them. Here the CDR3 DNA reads TGTGCCAGCAGTCCCGCAATAGGGTCCCAAGAGACCCAGTACTTC. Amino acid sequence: CASSPAIGSQETQYF.

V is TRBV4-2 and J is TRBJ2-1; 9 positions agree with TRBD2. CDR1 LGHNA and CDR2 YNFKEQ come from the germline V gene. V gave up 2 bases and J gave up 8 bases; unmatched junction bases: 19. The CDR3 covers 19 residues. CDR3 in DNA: TGTGCCAGCAGCCAAAGACTAGCGGTGAGAACAATCGGCTATCATGAGCAGTTCTTC. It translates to CASSQRLAVRTIGYHEQFF.

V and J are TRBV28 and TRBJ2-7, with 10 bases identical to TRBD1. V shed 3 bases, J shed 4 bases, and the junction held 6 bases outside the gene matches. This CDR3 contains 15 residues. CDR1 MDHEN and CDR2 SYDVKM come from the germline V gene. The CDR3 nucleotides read TGTGCCAGCAGTTTCCCCGGGACAGGGGATTACGAGCAGTACTTC. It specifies CASSFPGTGDYEQYF.

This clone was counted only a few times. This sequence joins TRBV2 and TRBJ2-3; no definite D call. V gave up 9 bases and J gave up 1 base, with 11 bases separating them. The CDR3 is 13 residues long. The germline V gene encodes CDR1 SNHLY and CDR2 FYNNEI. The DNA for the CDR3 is TGTGCCAGAAGGCACTTAGGCACAGATACGCAGTATTTT. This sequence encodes CARRHLGTDTQYF.

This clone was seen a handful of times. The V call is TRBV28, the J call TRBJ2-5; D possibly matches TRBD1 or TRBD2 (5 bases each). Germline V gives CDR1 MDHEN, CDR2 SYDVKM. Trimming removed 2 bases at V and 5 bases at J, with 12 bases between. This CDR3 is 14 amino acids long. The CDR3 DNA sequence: TGTGCCAGCAGTTTAGGGACCCGACATGAGACCCAGTACTTC. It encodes CASSLGTRHETQYF.